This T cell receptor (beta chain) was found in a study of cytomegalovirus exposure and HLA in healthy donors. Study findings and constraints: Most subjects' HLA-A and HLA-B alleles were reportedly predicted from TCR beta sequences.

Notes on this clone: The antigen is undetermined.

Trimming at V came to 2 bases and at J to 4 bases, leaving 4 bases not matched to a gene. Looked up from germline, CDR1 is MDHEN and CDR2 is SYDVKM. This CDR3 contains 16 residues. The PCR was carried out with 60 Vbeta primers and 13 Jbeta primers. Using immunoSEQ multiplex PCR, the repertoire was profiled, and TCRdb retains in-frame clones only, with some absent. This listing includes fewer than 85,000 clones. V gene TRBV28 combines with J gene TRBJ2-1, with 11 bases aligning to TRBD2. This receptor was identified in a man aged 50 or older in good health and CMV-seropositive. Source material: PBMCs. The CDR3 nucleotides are TGTGCCAGCAGTTTACTAGCGGGAGGCCCTTACAATGAGCAGTTCTTC. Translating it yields CASSLLAGGPYNEQFF.